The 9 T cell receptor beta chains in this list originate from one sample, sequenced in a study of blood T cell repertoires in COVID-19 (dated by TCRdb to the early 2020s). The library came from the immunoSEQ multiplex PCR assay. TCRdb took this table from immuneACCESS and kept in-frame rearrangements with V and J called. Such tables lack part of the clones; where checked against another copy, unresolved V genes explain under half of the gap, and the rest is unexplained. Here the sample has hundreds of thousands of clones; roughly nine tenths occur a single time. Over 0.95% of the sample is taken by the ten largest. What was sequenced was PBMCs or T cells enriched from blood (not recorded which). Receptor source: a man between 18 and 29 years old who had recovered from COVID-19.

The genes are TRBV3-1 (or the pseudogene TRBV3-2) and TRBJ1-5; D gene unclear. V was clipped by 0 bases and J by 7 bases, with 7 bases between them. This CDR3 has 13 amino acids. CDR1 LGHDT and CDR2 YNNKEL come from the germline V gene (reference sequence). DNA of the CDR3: TGTGCCAGCAGCCAAGATGGACTCCAGCCCCAGCATTTT. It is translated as CASSQDGLQPQHF.

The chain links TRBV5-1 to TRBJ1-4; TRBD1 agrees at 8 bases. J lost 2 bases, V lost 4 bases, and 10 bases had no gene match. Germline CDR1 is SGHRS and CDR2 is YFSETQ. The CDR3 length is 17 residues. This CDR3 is CASSAGQGGKTNEKLFF. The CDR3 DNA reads TGCGCCAGCAGCGCAGGACAGGGAGGAAAGACTAATGAAAAACTGTTTTTT.

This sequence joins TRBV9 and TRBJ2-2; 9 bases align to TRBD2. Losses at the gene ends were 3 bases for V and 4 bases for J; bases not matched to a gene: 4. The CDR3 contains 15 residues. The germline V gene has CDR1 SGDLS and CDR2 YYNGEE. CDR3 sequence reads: CASSGSGSRTGELFF. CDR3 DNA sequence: TGTGCCAGCAGCGGTAGCGGGAGCCGCACCGGGGAGCTGTTTTTT.

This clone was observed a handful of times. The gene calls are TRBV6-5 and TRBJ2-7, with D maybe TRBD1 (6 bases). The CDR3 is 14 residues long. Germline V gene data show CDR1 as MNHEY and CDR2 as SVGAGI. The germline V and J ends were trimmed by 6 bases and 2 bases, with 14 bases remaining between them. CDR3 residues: CASRRTDRPYEQYF. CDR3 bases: TGTGCCAGCAGACGGACAGACAGGCCCTACGAGCAGTACTTC.

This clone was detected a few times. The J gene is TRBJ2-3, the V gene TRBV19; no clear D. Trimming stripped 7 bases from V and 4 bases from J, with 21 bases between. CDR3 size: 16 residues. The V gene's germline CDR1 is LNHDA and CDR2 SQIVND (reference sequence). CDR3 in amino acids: CASNPDLTIVPDTQYF. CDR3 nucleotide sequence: TGTGCCAGTAACCCGGATTTGACAATCGTTCCAGATACGCAGTATTTT.

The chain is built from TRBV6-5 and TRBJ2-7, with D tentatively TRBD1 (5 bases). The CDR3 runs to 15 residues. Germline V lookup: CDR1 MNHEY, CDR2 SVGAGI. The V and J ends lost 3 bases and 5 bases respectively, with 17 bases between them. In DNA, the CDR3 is TGTGCCAGCAGTTATTACATTGGAAGGGGCAACGAGCAGTACTTC. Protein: CASSYYIGRGNEQYF.

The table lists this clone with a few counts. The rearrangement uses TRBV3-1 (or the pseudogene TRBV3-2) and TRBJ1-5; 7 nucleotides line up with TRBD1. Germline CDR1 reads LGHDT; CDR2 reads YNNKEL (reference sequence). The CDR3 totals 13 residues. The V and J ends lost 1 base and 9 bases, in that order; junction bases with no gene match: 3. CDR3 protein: CASSQGRGAPQHF. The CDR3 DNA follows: TGTGCCAGCAGCCAAGGCAGGGGGGCGCCCCAGCATTTT.

The CDR3 DNA reads as TGTGCCAGCAGCTCGGATAGCGGGAGCAGGTTTAGCGAGCAGTACTTC. Translation: CASSSDSGSRFSEQYF. This chain connects TRBV7-2 to TRBJ2-7; 9 nucleotides line up with TRBD2. CDR1 is SGHTA, CDR2 FQGNSA, per germline. J gave up 6 bases and V 4 bases, and 13 bases lay outside the gene matches. The CDR3 is 16 residues long.

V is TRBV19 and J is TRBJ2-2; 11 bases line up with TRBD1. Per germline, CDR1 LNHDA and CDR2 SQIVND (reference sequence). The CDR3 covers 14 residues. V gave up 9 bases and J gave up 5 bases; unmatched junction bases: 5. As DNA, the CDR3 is TGTGCCAGCCCGGGACAGGGGGATACCGGGGAGCTGTTTTTT. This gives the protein CASPGQGDTGELFF.